This T cell receptor (beta chain) was documented in a study of blood T cells in healthy people across ages. Findings and limits, study-wide: The long-lived group displayed more naive CD4+ cells, plus higher diversity, than the aged donors did.

A note on this clonotype: Antigen specificity is unknown.

Germline CDR1 reads MNHNS; CDR2 reads SASEGT. This CDR3 is 16 amino acids long. The germline V and J ends were trimmed by 8 bases and 1 base, with 20 bases remaining between them. Using a J-beta primer mix together with a sample-barcoded 5' primer, a second PCR was run for 7 to 11 cycles. TCRdb re-called the 5' RACE reads through MiXCR, storing one row per CDR3 protein. Of approximately 940,000 distinct CDR3 sequences in the sample, roughly 52% were seen once. This receptor was taken from a man between 25 and 39 years old in good health. Sequencing was performed on blood. This sequence joins TRBV6-1 and TRBJ2-5, with D unclear. For the CDR3, the DNA is TGTGCCAGCCGATTAGACGTTATGCAGTTCCAAGAGACCCAGTACTTC. This codes for CASRLDVMQFQETQYF.